This TCR beta chain was retrieved from a study of blood T cell repertoires in COVID-19. The data were produced by immunoSEQ multiplex PCR, yet TCRdb's version contains in-frame clones alone and is incomplete. The repertoire has approximately 110,000 clones, 85% of them found once; the top ten carry more than 5%. The CDR3 contains 16 residues. Per the germline V gene, CDR1 is SQVTM and CDR2 is ANQGSEA. The V segment lost 4 bases and the J segment 3 bases; nucleotides outside the gene matches: 10. The sequencing sample was made of peripheral blood. The receptor's source is a woman aged 55-69 years with COVID-19, enrolled during active disease. The chain couples TRBV29-1 to TRBJ2-2; TRBD2 aligns across 8 bases. Written as DNA, the CDR3 is TGCAGCGTTGGGCTCTCGGGGGGGCGGGACACCGGGGAGCTGTTTTTT. This encodes CSVGLSGGRDTGELFF.